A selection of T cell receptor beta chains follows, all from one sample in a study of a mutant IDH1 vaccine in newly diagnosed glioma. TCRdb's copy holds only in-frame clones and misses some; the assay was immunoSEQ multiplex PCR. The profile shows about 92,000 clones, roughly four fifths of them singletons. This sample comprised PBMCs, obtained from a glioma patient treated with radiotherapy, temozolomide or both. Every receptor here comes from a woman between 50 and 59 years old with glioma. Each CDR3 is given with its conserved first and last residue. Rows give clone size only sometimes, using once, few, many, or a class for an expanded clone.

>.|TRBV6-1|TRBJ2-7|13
CAGRGHLSYEQYF
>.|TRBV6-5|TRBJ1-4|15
CASKNGAVPNEKLFF
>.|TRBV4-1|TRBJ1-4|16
CASSPPLGTPNEKLFF
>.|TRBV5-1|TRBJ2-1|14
CASSLGQGKDEQFF
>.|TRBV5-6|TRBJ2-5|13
CASSSQVGETQYF
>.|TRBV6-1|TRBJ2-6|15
CASSEVISGANVLTF
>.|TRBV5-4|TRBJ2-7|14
CASSAGTSNREQYF
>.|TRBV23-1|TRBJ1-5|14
CASSQSISVQPQHF
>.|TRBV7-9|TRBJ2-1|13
CASSFEVGREQFF
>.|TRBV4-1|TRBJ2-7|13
CASSHARSYEQYF
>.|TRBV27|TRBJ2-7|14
CASSLSLRPNEQYF
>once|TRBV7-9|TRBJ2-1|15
CASSGLVGLYNEQFF
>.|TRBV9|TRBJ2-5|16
CASSTTGTGPGETQYF
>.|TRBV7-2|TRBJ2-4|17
CASSPRTTGTAKNIQYF
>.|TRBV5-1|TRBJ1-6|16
CASSSSPGTGNSPLHF
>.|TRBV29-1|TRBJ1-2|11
CSGEADDGYTF
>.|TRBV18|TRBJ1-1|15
CASSPSSGMNTEAFF
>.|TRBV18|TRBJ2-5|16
CASSPPGRTLKETQYF
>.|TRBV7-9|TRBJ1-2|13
CASSLAGRNGYTF
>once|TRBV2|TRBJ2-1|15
CASSGGGTYYNEQFF
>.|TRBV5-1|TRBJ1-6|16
CASSLAESSYNSPLHF
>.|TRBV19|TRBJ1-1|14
CASSIGSMNTEAFF
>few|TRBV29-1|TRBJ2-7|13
CSVGRRALGEQYF